These 23 T cell receptor beta chains were all obtained from the same sample, sequenced in a study of T cells in Graves' hyperthyroidism and ophthalmopathy. The source material, RNA transcripts, was used to amplify TCR beta CDR3 regions. HTBI primers were the set used in a first-round RT-PCR of the TCR CDR3. Each CDR3 protein gets one entry after TCRdb re-called the multiplex PCR reads with MiXCR. The repertoire has around 610,000 distinct CDR3 sequences, about 14% of them found once; the top ten carry about 4.5%. Sequences were obtained from blood. The receptor source for this set is a middle-aged woman with Graves' ophthalmopathy.

This clonotype was observed many times. The chain is built from TRBV9 and TRBJ2-2, with D possibly matching TRBD2 (6 bases). The V end lost 2 bases, the J end lost 2 bases, and 10 bases lay between the germline ends. Germline CDR1 and CDR2: SGDLS and YYNGEE. The CDR3 spans 15 residues. The CDR3 is CASSVGLRNTGELFF. CDR3 in DNA: TGTGCCAGCAGCGTGGGACTGCGAAACACCGGGGAGCTGTTTTTT.

This clonotype occurred many times. The chain has TRBV7-2 and TRBJ2-7; TRBD2 matches 10 bases. Germline V CDR1 and CDR2: SGHTA, FQGNSA. V gave up 1 base and J gave up 4 bases; unmatched junction bases: 4. CDR3 length: 15 residues. CDR3: CASSLGGTSVYEQYF. The DNA of the CDR3 is TGTGCCAGCAGCTTAGGAGGGACTAGCGTTTACGAGCAGTACTTC.

The J gene is TRBJ1-5, the V gene TRBV19, with D unclear. The ends were cut back, 7 bases at V and 0 bases at J, with 13 bases in the middle. Germline V gene sequence: CDR1 LNHDA, CDR2 SQIVND (reference sequence). The CDR3 is 15 residues long. The CDR3 here is CASTSDGNSNQPQHF. The CDR3 bases are TGTGCCAGTACCTCGGACGGTAATAGCAATCAGCCCCAGCATTTT.

Ten or more counts support this clonotype. The chain recombines TRBV11-2 with TRBJ2-2; a possible D gene is TRBD1 (6 bases). The CDR3 runs to 16 residues. CDR1 and CDR2 from the germline V gene are SGHAT and FQNNGV. The V end lost 1 base, the J end lost 4 bases, and 13 bases lay between the germline ends. Here the CDR3 reads CASSLGGDTFTGELFF. The CDR3 DNA sequence: TGTGCCAGCAGCTTAGGTGGGGACACCTTCACCGGGGAGCTGTTTTTT.

The J gene is TRBJ2-7, the V gene TRBV20-1; TRBD1 is a possible D gene (6 bases). Looked up from germline, CDR1 is DFQATT and CDR2 is SNEGSKA (reference sequence). The V end was cut by 0 bases, the J end by 2 bases, with 17 bases between. The length of the CDR3 is 16 residues. Here the CDR3 reads CSARDPRTAEAYEQYF. For the CDR3, the DNA is TGCAGTGCTAGAGATCCCCGGACAGCCGAGGCCTACGAGCAGTACTTC.

Ten or more counts support this clonotype. The V call is TRBV7-9, the J call TRBJ1-1, with D tentatively TRBD1 (5 bases). The germline V gene encodes CDR1 SEHNR and CDR2 FQNEAQ (reference sequence). V lost 8 bases and J 1 base, leaving 11 bases between the germline ends. This CDR3 comprises 13 residues. CDR3 protein: CASGTGANTEAFF. The CDR3 nucleotides are TGTGCCAGCGGAACTGGGGCGAACACTGAAGCTTTCTTT.

The table lists this clonotype with a few counts. The chain has TRBV2 and TRBJ1-2, with D possibly being TRBD1 (6 bases). Trimming shortened V by 7 bases and J by 2 bases, and 20 bases separated the two germline ends. Germline CDR1 SNHLY, CDR2 FYNNEI. This CDR3 is 16 amino acids long. Here the CDR3 reads CASTGGSDRLNYGYTF. The CDR3 bases are TGTGCCAGCACCGGGGGGTCGGACAGACTCAACTATGGCTACACCTTC. Drawing the rest from reference TRBV2 and TRBJ1-2, the complete variable domain is EPEVTQTPSHQVTQMGQEVILRCVPISNHLYFYWYRQILGQKVEFLVSFYNNEISEKSEIFDDQFSVERPDGSNFTLKIRSTKLEDSAMYFCASTGGSDRLNYGYTFGSGTRLTVV.

This chain links TRBV11-2 with TRBJ2-7; 7 bases agree with TRBD2. CDR1 is SGHAT, CDR2 FQNNGV, per germline. Trimming removed 7 bases from V and 0 bases from J; junction bases left unmatched: 12. The CDR3 sequence is 16 residues long. The DNA for the CDR3 is TGTGCCAGCACGTCCCAACTAAGCGGGAACTCCTACGAGCAGTACTTC. It yields the protein CASTSQLSGNSYEQYF.

This clonotype was seen at least ten times. This chain joins TRBV6-1 and TRBJ1-1, with D possibly TRBD1 on 5 matching bases. From germline, CDR1 is MNHNS and CDR2 SASEGT. The CDR3 is 15 residues long. V lost 6 bases to trimming and J lost 1 base, with 15 bases between them. CDR3 DNA sequence: TGTGCCAGCAGGATATCAGGCGGGGGGAACACTGAAGCTTTCTTT. This codes for CASRISGGGNTEAFF.

This clonotype appeared many times. V gene TRBV19 combines with J gene TRBJ1-3, with D tentatively TRBD1 (5 bases). This CDR3 has 17 residues. The germline V gene encodes CDR1 LNHDA and CDR2 SQIVND (reference sequence). With 2 bases removed from V and 1 base from J, the gap between germline ends came to 15 bases. In DNA form, the CDR3 reads TGTGCCAGTAGTATACTCACAGGATACGGTTCTGGAAACACCATATATTTT. It specifies CASSILTGYGSGNTIYF.

This clonotype was seen repeatedly, ten times or more. V gene TRBV6-2 or TRBV6-3 combines with J gene TRBJ2-5; a possible D gene is TRBD2 (7 bases). V was clipped by 2 bases and J by 0 bases, with 28 bases between them. The V gene's germline CDR1 is MNHEY and CDR2 SVGEGT. The CDR3 runs to 21 residues. The CDR3 DNA sequence: TGTGCCAGCAGTTACCCAGGGGAGGGGCACAGAATCGGTGGGCACCAAGAGACCCAGTACTTC. This codes for CASSYPGEGHRIGGHQETQYF.

This clonotype came up many times. J is TRBJ2-5 and V is TRBV6-5, with D possibly being TRBD2 (7 bases). Trimming stripped 0 bases from V and 5 bases from J, with 13 bases between. Germline-derived CDR1 and CDR2 are MNHEY and SVGAGI. The CDR3 contains 15 residues. The CDR3 DNA reads TGTGCCAGCAGTTACTCAGGGGGGGAATGGGAGACCCAGTACTTC. Amino acid sequence: CASSYSGGEWETQYF.

This clonotype was counted many times. The CDR3 DNA is TGTGCCAGCAGCTTCCAGGGGGAAGAGACCCAGTACTTC. Translated, it gives CASSFQGEETQYF. V is TRBV7-2 and J is TRBJ2-5; TRBD1 matches 7 bases. This CDR3 contains 13 residues. J gave up 3 bases and V 3 bases, and 1 base lay outside the gene matches. Germline V gene sequence: CDR1 SGHTA, CDR2 FQGNSA.

This clonotype was counted many times. The rearrangement joins TRBV5-1 to TRBJ2-5; the match to TRBD2 covers 14 bases. V lost 0 bases to trimming and J lost 1 base; unmatched junction nucleotides: 2. CDR3 length: 17 amino acids. Germline assignment: CDR1 SGHRS and CDR2 YFSETQ. The CDR3 reads CASSLGGTSGSQETQYF. The CDR3 DNA sequence: TGCGCCAGCAGCTTGGGCGGGACTAGCGGGAGCCAAGAGACCCAGTACTTC.

This clonotype showed up many times. This chain uses TRBV14 with TRBJ2-7, with 7 bases that match TRBD2. The CDR3 contains 15 residues. CDR1 SGHDN and CDR2 FVKESK come from the germline V gene. V lost 7 bases and J lost 2; bases outside the gene matches: 11. CDR3 amino acids: CASKSEGLSTYEQYF. For the CDR3, the DNA is TGTGCCAGCAAGTCCGAGGGACTATCAACCTACGAGCAGTACTTC.

This clonotype was recorded at least ten times. This chain links TRBV6-1 with TRBJ2-5; 10 bases agree with TRBD2. The CDR3 sequence is 17 residues long. V dropped 4 bases and J dropped 4; count of bases not matched to a gene: 12. CDR1 and CDR2 (germline): MNHNS, SASEGT. The CDR3, as DNA: TGTGCCAGCAGTGCGACCGGGACTAGCGTCTGGGGAGAGACCCAGTACTTC. It encodes CASSATGTSVWGETQYF.

This chain connects TRBV25-1 to TRBJ2-6, with 8 nucleotides matching TRBD1. Looked up from germline, CDR1 is MGHDK and CDR2 is SYGVNS. V lost 1 base and J lost 3; bases outside the gene matches: 8. The CDR3 sequence is 18 residues long. CDR3 DNA: TGTGCCAGCAGTGAATTAGGACAGGGAGATCTTGGGGCCAACGTCCTGACTTTC. This translates into CASSELGQGDLGANVLTF.

This clonotype was detected a few times. A much larger clonotype is one base distant, so this may be a read error. The chain couples TRBV6-5 to TRBJ1-1; 7 bases line up with TRBD1. The CDR3 is 14 residues long. CDR1 is MNHEY and CDR2 is SVGAGI in the germline V gene. The CDR3, as DNA: TGTGTCAGCAGTTATGGGGCAGGGGGCACTGAAGCTTTCTTT. Amino acid sequence: CVSSYGAGGTEAFF.

This clonotype was picked up many times. The chain uses TRBV11-2 and TRBJ2-2; D possibly corresponds to TRBD1 (5 bases). This CDR3 has 16 amino acids. V lost 6 bases and J lost 2, with 16 bases in between. Germline loops: CDR1 SGHAT, CDR2 FQNNGV. CDR3 sequence: CASRGRESKNTGELFF. CDR3 bases: TGTGCCAGCAGGGGCAGGGAATCGAAAAACACCGGGGAGCTGTTTTTT.

There are many counts of this clonotype. This chain links TRBV5-1 with TRBJ2-5; 8 bases are shared with TRBD2. Trimming cost V 3 bases and J 0 bases; bases outside gene matches: 7. CDR1 is SGHRS, CDR2 YFSETQ, per germline. This CDR3 comprises 16 residues. CDR3 sequence: CASSSPGGMYQETQYF. The CDR3 DNA sequence: TGCGCCAGCAGCTCCCCGGGAGGGATGTACCAAGAGACCCAGTACTTC.

This clonotype has at least ten counts. The gene calls are TRBV7-6 and TRBJ2-7; 8 bases agree with TRBD1. Germline CDR1 and CDR2: SGHVS and FNYEAQ. V shed 5 bases, J shed 4 bases, and the junction held 10 bases outside the gene matches. The CDR3 is 15 amino acids. Here the CDR3 reads CASSPTTGGAYEQYF. CDR3 coding DNA: TGTGCCAGCAGCCCGACCACAGGGGGTGCTTACGAGCAGTACTTC. Supplemented by reference TRBV7-6 and TRBJ2-7, the full variable domain reads GAGVSQSPRYKVTKRGQDVALRCDPISGHVSLYWYRQALGQGPEFLTYFNYEAQQDKSGLPNDRFSAERPEGSISTLTIQRTEQRDSAMYRCASSPTTGGAYEQYFGPGTRLTVT.

This clonotype was seen many times. The V and J genes are TRBV6-5 and TRBJ2-7; D possibly uses TRBD1 or TRBD2 (5 bases each). V shed 2 bases and J shed 4 bases, with 9 bases lying between them. Looked up from germline, CDR1 is MNHEY and CDR2 is SVGAGI. The CDR3 totals 13 residues. The CDR3 bases are TGTGCCAGCAGTTACAGGGGAGCTTACGAGCAGTACTTC. This gives the protein CASSYRGAYEQYF.

This clonotype was detected ten times or more. This chain joins TRBV6-1 and TRBJ2-7; 7 nucleotides align to TRBD1. The CDR3 totals 15 residues. Germline CDR1 MNHNS, CDR2 SASEGT. V shed 6 bases, J shed 5 bases, and the junction held 13 bases outside the gene matches. The CDR3 DNA sequence: TGTGCCAGCAGCCTTGGGACAGCCTCAGGAGACGAGCAGTACTTC. This gives the protein CASSLGTASGDEQYF.